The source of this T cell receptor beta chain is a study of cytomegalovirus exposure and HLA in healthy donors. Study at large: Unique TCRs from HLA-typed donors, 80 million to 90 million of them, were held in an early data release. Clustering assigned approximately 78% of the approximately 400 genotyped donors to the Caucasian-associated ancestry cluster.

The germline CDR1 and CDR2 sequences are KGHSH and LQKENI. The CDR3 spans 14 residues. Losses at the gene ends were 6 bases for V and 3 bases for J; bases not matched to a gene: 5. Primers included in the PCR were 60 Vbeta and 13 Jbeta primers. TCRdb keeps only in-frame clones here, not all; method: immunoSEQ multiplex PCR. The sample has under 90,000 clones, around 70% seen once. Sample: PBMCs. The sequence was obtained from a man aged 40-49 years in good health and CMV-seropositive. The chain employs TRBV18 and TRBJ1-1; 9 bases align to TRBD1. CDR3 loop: CASSGTGKDTEAFF. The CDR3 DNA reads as TGTGCCAGCTCCGGGACAGGGAAGGACACTGAAGCTTTCTTT.